This T cell receptor beta chain originates from a study of regulatory T cells in long-lasting Graves disease. General study points: Among persistent patients, a larger number of public clonotypes were shared (around 3,000) than among newly diagnosed patients (about 970).

The sample's time point: newly diagnosed GD, antithyroid drugs for less than 3 months. Preparation of the TCR library used RNA extracted from PBMCs. TCR beta libraries were built with iRepertoire HTBI primers and Arm-PCR of CDR3 regions. TCRdb fed the multiplex PCR reads into MiXCR, producing one record per CDR3 protein. This table has approximately 350,000 distinct CDR3 sequences, approximately 15% appearing once. In regard to this clonotype: Its antigen is not known.

The CDR3 is 15 amino acids. The germline gives CDR1 KGHSH, CDR2 LQKENI. The germline V and J ends were trimmed by 3 bases and 6 bases, with 14 bases remaining between them. The same data also contributed to another study, on T cells in Graves' hyperthyroidism and ophthalmopathy. Per that paper: In making diagnoses, clinical symptoms, serum thyroxine and TRAb, thyroid ultrasound and orbital computed tomography were all used. The majority of expanded thyroid clonotypes above 0.001 also appeared in blood.

This sequence was found in a man aged 35 to 55 with Graves disease. J is TRBJ1-4 and V is TRBV18, with D unresolved. Material: peripheral blood mononuclear cells (PBMCs), obtained at new diagnosis, from a patient treated with antithyroid drugs. The CDR3 nucleotides read TGTGCCAGCTCACCTTTAAATGGAAGGGATGAAAAACTGTTTTTT. It specifies CASSPLNGRDEKLFF.